A selection of T cell receptor beta chains follows, all from one sample in a study of T cells in Graves' hyperthyroidism and ophthalmopathy. TCRdb analysed the multiplex PCR reads with MiXCR anew, one entry per CDR3 protein. The table has nearly 750,000 distinct CDR3 sequences, around 40% seen once. Sequenced: blood. These receptors were taken from a woman aged 35 to 49 with Graves' hyperthyroidism. Each CDR3 is given with its conserved first and last residue. Fields, in order: V gene, clone size, D gene, J gene, CDR3 DNA, CDR3 protein. D genes are given only for firm matches. Clone sizes are given selectively: once, few, many, or a class where the clone is expanded.

TRBV20-1,NA,NA,TRBJ2-7,TGCAGTGCCAGGTACAATGAGCAGTACTTC,CSARYNEQYF
TRBV20-1,many,NA,TRBJ1-1,TGCAGTGCCCCACTGAACACTGAAGCTTTCTTT,CSAPLNTEAFF
TRBV4-2,few,NA,TRBJ2-2,TGTGCCAGCAGCCAAGACTGGGGCCGGGAGCTGTTTTTT,CASSQDWGRELFF
TRBV29-1,once,TRBD1,TRBJ1-2,TGCAGCGTTGACGGAGACAGGGGAGTAAGTGGCTACACCTTC,CSVDGDRGVSGYTF
TRBV11-2,NA,NA,TRBJ2-1,TGTGCCAGCAGCTTATCGCTGGGGGGCCAGGATGAGCAGTTCTTC,CASSLSLGGQDEQFF
TRBV20-1,many,TRBD2,TRBJ2-5,TGCAGTGCTCCGGGACTAGCGGGGGCCCAGTACTTC,CSAPGLAGAQYF
TRBV14,NA,TRBD1,TRBJ2-5,TGTGCCAGCAGCCAAGATCACAGGGGCGGTGAGACCCAGTACTTC,CASSQDHRGGETQYF
TRBV7-2,few,NA,TRBJ2-7,TGTGCCAGCAGCTCCCAGGGTACTGTGTCCTACGAGCAGTACTTC,CASSSQGTVSYEQYF
TRBV2,many,TRBD2,TRBJ2-3,TGTGCCAGCATCGGGGGGACGGGAGTCGCAGATACGCAGTATTTT,CASIGGTGVADTQYF
TRBV14,few,NA,TRBJ1-1,TGTGCCAGCAGCCAAGAGAGGGGGAGTTGGAGCACTGAAGCTTTCTTT,CASSQERGSWSTEAFF
TRBV9,NA,TRBD1,TRBJ1-1,TGTGCCAGCAGCGTAGCGCCTCAGGGGGCCGACACTGAAGCTTTCTTT,CASSVAPQGADTEAFF
TRBV7-9,NA,TRBD1,TRBJ2-5,TGTGCCAGCAGCTCGGGACAGCCCTTGAAGACCCAGTACTTC,CASSSGQPLKTQYF
TRBV5-6,NA,NA,TRBJ2-7,TGTGCCAGCAGCCCTACTAGCCACCATGAGCAGTACTTC,CASSPTSHHEQYF
TRBV7-8,many,TRBD2,TRBJ2-7,TGTGCCAGCAGCTTAGCGGTTCTGCGGGAGGCCAACTACGAGCAGTACTTC,CASSLAVLREANYEQYF
TRBV11-2,NA,TRBD2,TRBJ2-5,TGTGCCAGCAGCACCACGAGGCAGGGACTAGCGGGGGAGGAGACCCAGTACTTC,CASSTTRQGLAGEETQYF
TRBV15,few,TRBD1,TRBJ1-4,TGTGCCACCAGCGGGTGGACAGGGGGACTGATTAATGAAAAACTGTTTTTT,CATSGWTGGLINEKLFF
TRBV4-2,NA,TRBD2,TRBJ2-2,TGTGCCAGCAGTCCCGGACTAGCGGGACTGGGGACCGGGGAGCTGTTTTTT,CASSPGLAGLGTGELFF
TRBV7-9,NA,NA,TRBJ1-4,TGTGCCAGCAGCTTAATTAGCTCTGCAACTAATGAAAAACTGTTTTTT,CASSLISSATNEKLFF
TRBV5-1,NA,NA,TRBJ1-5,TGCGCCAGCAGCTTGGGTGACGAGCAGCCCCAGCATTTT,CASSLGDEQPQHF
TRBV3-1,NA,NA,TRBJ1-2,TGTGCCAGCAGCCAAGATTCCCACAGTGAGGTTGGCTACACCTTC,CASSQDSHSEVGYTF
TRBV9,NA,NA,TRBJ2-7,TGTGCCAGCAGCGAGGGGGGGCAGGGGGACTACGAGCAGTACTTC,CASSEGGQGDYEQYF
TRBV5-1,few,NA,TRBJ1-4,TGCGCCAGCACCACTGGGAGCGCAACTAATGAAAAACTGTTTTTT,CASTTGSATNEKLFF
TRBV9,few,TRBD1,TRBJ1-1,TGTGCCAGCAGCGTAGATACAGGGGGCAACACTGAAGCTTTCTTT,CASSVDTGGNTEAFF
TRBV10-1,few,NA,TRBJ1-1,TGCGCCAGCAGCGAGGGCCGGGAAGCTTTCTTT,CASSEGREAFF
TRBV4-3,many,NA,TRBJ1-2,TGCGCCAGCAGCCAAGCGGACTCATCGGATGGCTACACCTTC,CASSQADSSDGYTF
TRBV7-3,NA,NA,TRBJ2-3,TGTGCCAGCACCATAGGCCCCACAGATACGCAGTATTTT,CASTIGPTDTQYF
TRBV11-1,NA,NA,TRBJ1-4,TGTGCCAGCAGGGGGGGCCGTGCGGAGGGAAAACTGTTTTTT,CASRGGRAEGKLFF
TRBV20-1,few,TRBD1,TRBJ2-7,TGCAGTGCTAGGACAGGGGGCTCCCCCTACGAGCAGTACTTC,CSARTGGSPYEQYF
TRBV11-2,few,NA,TRBJ1-6,TGTGCCAGCAGTTTAGGAAGTCCTCAATCCCCCCTCCACTTT,CASSLGSPQSPLHF
TRBV19,NA,NA,TRBJ1-1,TGTGCCAGTAGTCTACGACGAGGGGCGACTAGTGCTTTCTTT,CASSLRRGATSAFF
TRBV15,many,NA,TRBJ1-4,TGTGCCACGCGAGGGGGTGATGAAAAACTGTTTTTT,CATRGGDEKLFF
TRBV15,NA,NA,TRBJ1-1,TGTGCCACCAGCAGAGGACCCGGGGAGGACGCTGAAGCTTTCTTT,CATSRGPGEDAEAFF
TRBV2,many,TRBD1,TRBJ1-1,TGTGCCAGCAGAACAGGGGCGGGCGAAGCTTTCTTT,CASRTGAGEAFF
TRBV10-1,NA,NA,TRBJ2-5,TGCGCCAGCAGCCTTGGACTCCTACAGACCCAGTACTTC,CASSLGLLQTQYF
TRBV7-9,NA,NA,TRBJ2-7,TGTGCCAGCAGCTTTGGGGACTCTACCAACTACGAGCAGTACTTC,CASSFGDSTNYEQYF
TRBV29-1,once,NA,TRBJ1-1,TGCAGCTTGGCCGGTAGGGCCACTGAAGCTTTCTTT,CSLAGRATEAFF
TRBV7-2,NA,NA,TRBJ2-6,TGTGCCAGCAGCCAAGATGCTAGCTCTGGGGCCAACGTCCTGACTTTC,CASSQDASSGANVLTF
TRBV6-5,NA,TRBD1,TRBJ1-5,TGTGCCAGCAGTTACTCGACAGGGGGCAATCAGCCCCAGCATTTT,CASSYSTGGNQPQHF
TRBV7-2,many,NA,TRBJ1-3,TGTGCCAGCAGCCCCCCTGGATTGGGGGGACTTGGAAACACCATATATTTT,CASSPPGLGGLGNTIYF
TRBV12-3/TRBV12-4,NA,NA,TRBJ2-7,TGTGCCAGCAGTTACGACGGGGGAGGCTCCTACGAGCAGTACTTC,CASSYDGGGSYEQYF